The T cell receptor beta chain described here comes from a study of cytomegalovirus exposure and HLA in healthy donors. With respect to this clone: Its matching antigen is unknown.

The primer mix had 60 Vbeta and 13 Jbeta primers. Some clones are missing from TCRdb's copy, which holds only in-frame ones; the method was immunoSEQ multiplex PCR. Found here are over 110,000 clones, over 70% of them singletons; the top ten hold under 5%. Study-wide results and caveats: Overall, approximately 150 TCR beta chains were annotated as cytomegalovirus-associated.

Sequenced material: PBMCs. The TCR comes from a man aged 40-49 years in good health and CMV-seronegative.

The CDR3 protein is CASSSPGQGRAEAFF. CDR3 bases: TGTGCCAGCAGTTCACCGGGACAGGGGAGGGCTGAAGCTTTCTTT. The V gene is TRBV27, the J gene TRBJ1-1; 10 bases fit TRBD1. This CDR3 has 15 residues. Trimming cost V 4 bases and J 6 bases; bases outside gene matches: 8. Germline CDR1 reads MNHEY; CDR2 reads SMNVEV (reference sequence).